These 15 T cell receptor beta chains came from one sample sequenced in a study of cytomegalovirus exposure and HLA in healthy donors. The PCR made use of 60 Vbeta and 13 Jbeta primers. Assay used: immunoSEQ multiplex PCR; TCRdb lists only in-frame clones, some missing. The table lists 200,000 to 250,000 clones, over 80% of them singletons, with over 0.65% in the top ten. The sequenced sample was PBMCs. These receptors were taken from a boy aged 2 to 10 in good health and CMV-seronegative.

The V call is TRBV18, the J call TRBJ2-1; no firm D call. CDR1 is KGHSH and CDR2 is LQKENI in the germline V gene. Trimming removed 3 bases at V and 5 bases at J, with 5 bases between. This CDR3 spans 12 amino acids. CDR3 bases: TGTGCCAGCTCACCGGCTGACAATGAGCAGTTCTTC. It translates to CASSPADNEQFF. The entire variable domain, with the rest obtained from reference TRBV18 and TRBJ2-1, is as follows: NAGVMQNPRHLVRRRGQEARLRCSPMKGHSHVYWYRQLPEEGLKFMVYLQKENIIDESGMPKERFSAEFPKEGPSILRIQQVVRGDSAAYFCASSPADNEQFFGPGTRLTVL.

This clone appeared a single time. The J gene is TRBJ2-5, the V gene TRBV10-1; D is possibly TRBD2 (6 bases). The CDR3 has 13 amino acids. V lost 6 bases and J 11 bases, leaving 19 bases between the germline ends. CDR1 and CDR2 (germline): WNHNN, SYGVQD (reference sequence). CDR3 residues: CASSGDGAREQYF. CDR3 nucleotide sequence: TGCGCCAGCAGCGGGGACGGAGCTCGGGAGCAGTACTTC.

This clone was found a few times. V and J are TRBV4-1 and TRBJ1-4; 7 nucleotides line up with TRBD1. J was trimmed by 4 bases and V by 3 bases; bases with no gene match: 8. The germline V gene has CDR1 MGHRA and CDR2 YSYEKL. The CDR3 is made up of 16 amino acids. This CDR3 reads CASSQTQRQGNEKLFF. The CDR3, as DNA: TGCGCCAGCAGCCAGACACAGAGACAGGGTAATGAAAAACTGTTTTTT.

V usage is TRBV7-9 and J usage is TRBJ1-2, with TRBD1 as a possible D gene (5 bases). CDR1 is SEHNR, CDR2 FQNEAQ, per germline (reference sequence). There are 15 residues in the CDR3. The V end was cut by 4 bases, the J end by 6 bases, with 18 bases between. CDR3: CASSSIPAGDDGYTF. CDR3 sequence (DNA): TGTGCCAGCAGCTCGATCCCAGCGGGGGACGATGGCTACACCTTC.

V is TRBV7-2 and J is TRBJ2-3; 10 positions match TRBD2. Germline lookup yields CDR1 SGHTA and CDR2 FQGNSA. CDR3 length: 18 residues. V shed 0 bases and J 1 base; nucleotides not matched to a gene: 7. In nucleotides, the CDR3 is TGTGCCAGCAGCTTAGCGGCGGTAGCGGGAGGCGGCACAGATACGCAGTATTTT. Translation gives CASSLAAVAGGGTDTQYF.

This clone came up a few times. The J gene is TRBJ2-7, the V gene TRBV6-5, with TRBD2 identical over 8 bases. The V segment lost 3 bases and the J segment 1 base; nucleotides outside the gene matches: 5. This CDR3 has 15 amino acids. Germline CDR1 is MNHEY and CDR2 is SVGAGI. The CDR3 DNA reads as TGTGCCAGCAGTTATTCCCAGCGGGGGTCCTACGAGCAGTACTTC. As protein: CASSYSQRGSYEQYF.

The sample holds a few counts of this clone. CDR3 nucleotides: TGTGCCTGGACCGCCGGGACATCTGAAAAACTGTTTTTT. It specifies CAWTAGTSEKLFF. The chain recombines TRBV30 with TRBJ1-4; D perhaps matches TRBD1 (6 bases). Per the germline V gene, CDR1 is GTSNPN and CDR2 is SVGIG (reference sequence). This CDR3 spans 13 amino acids. With 4 bases removed from V and 7 bases from J, the gap between germline ends came to 13 bases.

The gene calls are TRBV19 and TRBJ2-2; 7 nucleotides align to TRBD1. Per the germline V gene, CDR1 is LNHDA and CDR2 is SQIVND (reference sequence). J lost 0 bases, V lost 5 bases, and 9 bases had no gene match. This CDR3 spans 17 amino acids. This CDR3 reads CASSVLQGQANTGELFF. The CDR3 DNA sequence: TGTGCCAGTAGTGTACTACAGGGGCAAGCGAACACCGGGGAGCTGTTTTTT.

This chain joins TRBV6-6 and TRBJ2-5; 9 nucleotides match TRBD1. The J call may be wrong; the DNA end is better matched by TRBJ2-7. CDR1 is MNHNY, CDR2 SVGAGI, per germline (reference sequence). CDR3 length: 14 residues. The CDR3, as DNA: TGTGCCAGCAGTTACACCGGGACAGGGTACGAGCAGTACTTC. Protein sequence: CASSYTGTGYEQYF.

CDR3 in DNA: TGCGCCAGCAGCCATCTCCTAGCGGGGGCTCTCTCCTACGAGCAGTACTTC. Protein sequence: CASSHLLAGALSYEQYF. The rearrangement joins TRBV4-1 to TRBJ2-5, with TRBD2 matching over 10 bases. Matching the DNA end better, TRBJ2-7 makes the J call doubtful. CDR1 and CDR2 from the germline V gene are MGHRA and YSYEKL. The CDR3 runs to 17 residues.

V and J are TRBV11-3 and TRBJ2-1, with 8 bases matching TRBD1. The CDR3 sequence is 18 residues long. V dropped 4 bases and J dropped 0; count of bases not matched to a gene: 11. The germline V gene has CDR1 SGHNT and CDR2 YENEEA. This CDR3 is CASSSRTGNPRSYNEQFF. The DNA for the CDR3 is TGTGCCAGCAGCTCTAGGACAGGGAACCCTCGCTCCTACAATGAGCAGTTCTTC.

The CDR3 DNA follows: TGCAGCGTTGACCCCGGGAGGGGCACAGATACGCAGTATTTT. It specifies CSVDPGRGTDTQYF. V gene TRBV29-1 combines with J gene TRBJ2-3; 8 bases map to TRBD2. J lost 1 base, V lost 3 bases, and 3 bases had no gene match. Per germline, CDR1 SQVTM and CDR2 ANQGSEA. The CDR3 covers 14 residues.

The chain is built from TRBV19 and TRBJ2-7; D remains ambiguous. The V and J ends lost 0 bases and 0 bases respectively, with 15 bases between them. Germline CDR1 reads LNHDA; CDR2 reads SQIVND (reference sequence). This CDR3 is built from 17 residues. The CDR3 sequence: CASSIDNSRSSSYEQYF. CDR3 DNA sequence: TGTGCCAGTAGTATAGATAATTCCAGGTCGAGCTCCTACGAGCAGTACTTC.

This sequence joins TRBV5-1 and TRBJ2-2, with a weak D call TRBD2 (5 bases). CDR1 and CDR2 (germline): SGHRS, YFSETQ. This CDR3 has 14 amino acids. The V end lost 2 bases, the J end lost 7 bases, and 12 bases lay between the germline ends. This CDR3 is CASSFELVVGELFF. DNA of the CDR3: TGCGCCAGCAGCTTTGAACTAGTGGTCGGGGAGCTGTTTTTT.

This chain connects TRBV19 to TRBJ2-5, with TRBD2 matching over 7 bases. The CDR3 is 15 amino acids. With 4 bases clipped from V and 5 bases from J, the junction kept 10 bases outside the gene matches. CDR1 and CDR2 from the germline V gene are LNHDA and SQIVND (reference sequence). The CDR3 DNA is TGTGCCAGTAGTACCATACCCGCGGGGGAGGAGACCCAGTACTTC. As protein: CASSTIPAGEETQYF. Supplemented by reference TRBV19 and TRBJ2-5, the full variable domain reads DGGITQSPKYLFRKEGQNVTLSCEQNLNHDAMYWYRQDPGQGLRLIYYSQIVNDFQKGDIAEGYSVSREKKESFPLTVTSAQKNPTAFYLCASSTIPAGEETQYFGPGTRLLVL.